This T cell receptor beta chain was sequenced for a study of CD8 T cells in ankylosing spondylitis. Study findings and constraints: Past studies reported some motif variants in reactive arthritis synovial fluid and blood. Clones that were linked to disease were CD8+ and were relatively rare in peripheral blood. Within matched ankylosing spondylitis synovial fluid, disease-linked clones were reportedly significantly enriched. Apparently characteristic of ankylosing spondylitis blood was a TCR beta motif (fewer than 10 highly homologous variants).

V shed 0 bases and J shed 12 bases, with 13 bases lying between them. The CDR3 spans 13 residues. CDR1 and CDR2 from the germline V gene are SGDLS and YYNGEE. Library preparation for TCR beta used quantitative 5'-RACE with molecular barcodes. A single record per CDR3 protein comes from TCRdb applying MiXCR to the 5' RACE reads. The sample has fewer than 400,000 distinct CDR3 sequences, around 22% seen once. Details on this clonotype: Antigen unknown.

The chain links TRBV9 to TRBJ2-4; D unclear. The specimen was blood, either unsorted or a sorted T cell fraction (not recorded which). The receptor was isolated from a male donor with ankylosing spondylitis. Here the CDR3 DNA reads TGTGCCAGCAGCGTAGCCCCGGCTGAGCGTCAGTACTTC. Amino acid sequence: CASSVAPAERQYF.